These 19 T cell receptor beta chains share one sample of origin, sequenced in a study of blood T cell repertoires in COVID-19. The table came from immunoSEQ multiplex PCR; TCRdb's copy has only in-frame clones and leaves some out. The sample carries 130,000 or so clones, about four fifths recorded once. Material: PBMCs or T cells enriched from blood (not recorded which). These TCRs come from a woman aged 50 to 60 with acute COVID-19.

The V and J genes are TRBV7-3 and TRBJ2-3; the match to TRBD2 covers 12 bases. The CDR3 consists of 17 residues. V lost 5 bases, J lost 3 bases, and 9 bases stayed unmatched. Looked up from germline, CDR1 is SGHTA and CDR2 is FQGTGA. CDR3 sequence: CASSPRLAGDGTDTQYF. For the CDR3, the DNA is TGTGCCAGCAGCCCCCGACTAGCGGGAGATGGGACAGATACGCAGTATTTT.

The V and J genes are TRBV19 and TRBJ1-5; D is possibly TRBD1 (5 bases). This CDR3 has 14 amino acids. The germline V gene has CDR1 LNHDA and CDR2 SQIVND (reference sequence). Trimming took 3 bases from V and 7 from J, leaving 13 bases between them. The CDR3, as DNA: TGTGCCAGTAGTATCGGGGGGTTCGGGCAGCCCCAGCATTTT. It yields the protein CASSIGGFGQPQHF.

The gene calls are TRBV6-5 and TRBJ2-7; 7 bases match TRBD1. The junction had 5 bases not matched to a gene; V was cut back by 6 bases and J by 3 bases. This CDR3 contains 13 residues. CDR1 MNHEY and CDR2 SVGAGI come from the germline V gene. The CDR3 coding sequence is TGTGCCAGCAGGGGGACAGACCTCTACGAGCAGTACTTC. Its protein product is CASRGTDLYEQYF.

This rearrangement joins TRBV27 to TRBJ2-1; TRBD2 agrees at 8 bases. V trimming: 6 bases; J trimming: 9 bases; junction bases outside the gene matches: 4. The germline CDR1 and CDR2 sequences are MNHEY and SMNVEV (reference sequence). This CDR3 has 12 residues. CDR3 sequence (DNA): TGTGCCAGCAGAGGTCGGGGGGGTGAGCAGTTCTTC. This gives the protein CASRGRGGEQFF.

The chain employs TRBV12-3 or TRBV12-4 and TRBJ2-7; no reliable D call. V dropped 1 base and J dropped 10 bases, with 14 bases sitting between them. This CDR3 region has 13 residues. The CDR3 here is CASSLGPPGHQYF. In DNA, the CDR3 is TGTGCCAGCAGTTTAGGCCCCCCGGGTCATCAGTACTTC.

The V gene is TRBV7-3, the J gene TRBJ2-3, with 8 bases aligning to TRBD2. The CDR3 spans 16 residues. V lost 0 bases to trimming and J lost 0 bases; unmatched junction nucleotides: 2. Germline CDR1 reads SGHTA; CDR2 reads FQGTGA. CDR3 coding DNA: TGTGCCAGCAGCTTAACGGCTAGCGGGAGCACAGATACGCAGTATTTT. Residues: CASSLTASGSTDTQYF. The full variable domain, its missing parts supplied by reference TRBV7-3 and TRBJ2-3, is GAGVSQTPSNKVTEKGKYVELRCDPISGHTALYWYRQSLGQGPEFLIYFQGTGAADDSGLPNDRFFAVRPEGSVSTLKIQRTERGDSAVYLCASSLTASGSTDTQYFGPGTRLTVL.

This chain joins TRBV6-2 or TRBV6-3 and TRBJ2-3; D perhaps matches TRBD2 (6 bases). This CDR3 spans 16 amino acids. With 7 bases removed from V and 5 bases from J, the gap between germline ends came to 22 bases. Germline lookup yields CDR1 MNHEY and CDR2 SVGEGT. CDR3 loop: CASTPGRGSAKDTQYF. The CDR3, as DNA: TGTGCCAGCACCCCCGGTCGGGGGAGTGCGAAAGATACGCAGTATTTT.

The chain combines TRBV4-3 with TRBJ1-2; no definite D call. Germline V lookup: CDR1 LGHNA, CDR2 YSLEER. V lost 0 bases to trimming and J lost 5 bases, with 10 bases between them. The CDR3 is 14 amino acids. Written as DNA, the CDR3 is TGCGCCAGCAGCCAAGAGCCCGGAGGTTATGGCTACACCTTC. This translates into CASSQEPGGYGYTF.

The V and J genes are TRBV9 and TRBJ2-1; a weak D match, TRBD1 (6 bases). Trimming removed 0 bases from V and 10 bases from J, with 17 bases in between. CDR1 and CDR2 from the germline V gene are SGDLS and YYNGEE. The CDR3 length is 15 residues. The CDR3 sequence is CASSVGSQKGDEQFF. For the CDR3, the DNA is TGTGCCAGCAGCGTAGGTTCCCAGAAGGGGGACGAGCAGTTCTTC.

The J gene is TRBJ1-2, the V gene TRBV19; D is unresolved. V was trimmed by 6 bases and J by 0 bases, leaving 17 bases between them. Germline CDR1 is LNHDA and CDR2 is SQIVND (reference sequence). The length of the CDR3 is 16 residues. The DNA for the CDR3 is TGTGCCAGTAGACAAAAGATCGCGGGAGCTAACTATGGCTACACCTTC. It is translated as CASRQKIAGANYGYTF.

The rearrangement links TRBV7-3 to TRBJ2-2; D not resolved. The CDR3 contains 12 residues. V lost 6 bases and J 6 bases, leaving 8 bases between the germline ends. Per the germline V gene, CDR1 is SGHTA and CDR2 is FQGTGA. This CDR3 is CASRREAGELFF. CDR3 nucleotides: TGTGCCAGCAGGCGAGAGGCCGGGGAGCTGTTTTTT. Using reference TRBV7-3 and TRBJ2-2 for the parts outside the CDR3, the full variable domain is GAGVSQTPSNKVTEKGKYVELRCDPISGHTALYWYRQSLGQGPEFLIYFQGTGAADDSGLPNDRFFAVRPEGSVSTLKIQRTERGDSAVYLCASRREAGELFFGEGSRLTVL.

The chain carries TRBV5-6 and TRBJ1-5, with D possibly TRBD1 on 5 matching bases. Germline-derived CDR1 and CDR2 are SGHDT and YYEEEE. V lost 3 bases, J lost 4 bases, and 11 bases lay in between. The CDR3 totals 14 residues. The CDR3 protein is CASSSAGLNQPQHF. The CDR3, as DNA: TGTGCCAGCAGCTCGGCAGGGCTTAATCAGCCCCAGCATTTT.

This clone was observed once. The gene calls are TRBV6-2 or TRBV6-3 and TRBJ2-3; no clear D. Germline CDR1 MNHEY, CDR2 SVGEGT. V was trimmed by 5 bases and J by 2 bases, leaving 11 bases between them. The CDR3 length is 14 residues. CDR3 residues: CASSARVPTDTQYF. Here the CDR3 DNA reads TGTGCCAGCAGTGCCCGGGTCCCCACAGATACGCAGTATTTT.

V gene TRBV4-1 combines with J gene TRBJ2-7, with 8 bases lining up with TRBD2. The CDR3 length is 16 residues. Germline values: CDR1 MGHRA, CDR2 YSYEKL. Unmatched junction bases numbered 7, after V lost 1 base and J lost 2 bases. The CDR3 nucleotides are TGCGCCAGCAGCCAAGGGGGGCCGGGACTAGCCTACGAGCAGTACTTC. This encodes CASSQGGPGLAYEQYF.

This chain uses TRBV2 with TRBJ1-2; 9 bases line up with TRBD1. Trimming at V came to 9 bases and at J to 4 bases, leaving 9 bases not matched to a gene. Germline V gene sequence: CDR1 SNHLY, CDR2 FYNNEI. This CDR3 has 14 amino acids. The CDR3 reads CASLLQGASYGYTF. CDR3 bases: TGTGCCAGTCTCCTACAGGGGGCGTCCTATGGCTACACCTTC.

The rearrangement joins TRBV24-1 to TRBJ2-2, with TRBD1 matching 9 bases. Germline V gene sequence: CDR1 KGHDR, CDR2 SFDVKD. The V and J ends lost 1 base and 6 bases, in that order; junction bases with no gene match: 2. The CDR3 length is 15 residues. CDR3 DNA sequence: TGTGCCACCAGTGATTTTACAGGGGGCTCCGGGGAGCTGTTTTTT. It codes for CATSDFTGGSGELFF.

The CDR3 sequence is CASSSGGVRGRETQYF. The CDR3 DNA is TGTGCCAGCAGTTCCGGCGGGGTACGAGGTAGGGAGACCCAGTACTTC. The chain uses TRBV28 and TRBJ2-5; D is possibly TRBD2 (6 bases). This CDR3 region has 16 residues. V lost 4 bases, J lost 5 bases, and 20 bases lay in between. Germline CDR1 and CDR2: MDHEN and SYDVKM.

The chain combines TRBV11-2 with TRBJ2-2; 11 nucleotides agree with TRBD2. V shed 1 base and J 1 base; nucleotides not matched to a gene: 2. Germline lookup yields CDR1 SGHAT and CDR2 FQNNGV. The CDR3 is 17 amino acids. The CDR3, as DNA: TGTGCCAGCAGCTTAGGAGGACTAGCGGGGAACACCGGGGAGCTGTTTTTT. Protein product: CASSLGGLAGNTGELFF.

J is TRBJ2-7 and V is TRBV11-3, with 8 positions matching TRBD1. Germline V gene data show CDR1 as SGHNT and CDR2 as YENEEA. The V segment lost 3 bases and the J segment 4 bases; nucleotides outside the gene matches: 8. The CDR3 sequence is 15 residues long. The DNA for the CDR3 is TGTGCCAGCAGCTTGGGACAGGCAGGCTTTTACGAGCAGTACTTC. Its protein is CASSLGQAGFYEQYF. The full variable domain, in which reference TRBV11-3 and TRBJ2-7 provide the parts outside the CDR3, is EAGVVQSPRYKIIEKKQPVAFWCNPISGHNTLYWYLQNLGQGPELLIRYENEEAVDDSQLPKDRFSAERLKGVDSTLKIQPAELGDSAVYLCASSLGQAGFYEQYFGPGTRLTVT.